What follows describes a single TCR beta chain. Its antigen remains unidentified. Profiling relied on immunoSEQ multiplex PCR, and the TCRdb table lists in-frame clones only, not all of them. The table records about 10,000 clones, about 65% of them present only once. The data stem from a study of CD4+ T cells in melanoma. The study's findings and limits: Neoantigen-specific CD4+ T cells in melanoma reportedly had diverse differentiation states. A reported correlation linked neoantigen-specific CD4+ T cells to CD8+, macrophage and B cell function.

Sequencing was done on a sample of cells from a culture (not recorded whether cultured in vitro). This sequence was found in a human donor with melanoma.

CDR3 sequence reads: CASRWTPPRQGTSYGYTF. The CDR3 nucleotides read TGCGCCAGCAGGTGGACTCCGCCTCGACAGGGGACTAGCTATGGCTACACCTTC. The chain is built from TRBV5-1 and TRBJ1-2; 8 bases fit TRBD1. Germline CDR1 is SGHRS and CDR2 is YFSETQ. The CDR3 sequence is 18 residues long. The trim removed 5 bases at V and 4 bases at J, leaving 19 bases unmatched.